This record looks at one TCR beta chain sequence and its context. Its antigen is currently not known. One base away there is no much larger clone; base qualities are not given. The CDR3 regions of human TCRbeta chains were analyzed by immunosequencing. On the authors' methods: TCRs in the repertoires were matched against a reference library of SARS-CoV-2-specific TCRs that had been generated with the MIRA antigen-specificity platform. Breadth was defined as the fraction of unique TCRs that were SARS-CoV-2-associated. Depth was defined as the fraction of total T cells that were SARS-CoV-2-associated. Each spike-specific TCR was assigned to its reactive spike region and to a CD4 or CD8 class using the MIRA data. Log10-transformed breadth and depth values were compared by one-way ANOVA with Sidak's multiple comparisons tests. TCRdb provides this immuneACCESS table in a form limited to in-frame rearrangements. Some clones are lacking; in checked studies, under half of them reflect an unresolved V gene, and why the rest are absent is not known. V and J calls and clone size follow that table, whereas D and trimming were derived from the DNA. A total of roughly 150,000 clones appear in this sample, more than 75% of them only once. Of the sample, 5% falls within the top ten clones.

The source of the sample is a study of T cell responses to AZD1222 COVID-19 vaccine (dated by TCRdb to about 2021). About the study as a whole: AZD1222 recipients given second doses at about 4 weeks or at about 12 weeks were pooled, since spike-specific TCR depth and breadth were not found to differ between the two schedules. A total of approximately 250 trial participants underwent TCR sequencing, of whom 200 to 220 had received two doses of AZD1222 and approximately 26 had received two doses of the MenACWY control vaccine. Trial participants were enrolled by age into 18-55, 56-69 and 70-plus year subgroups, with approximately 160, 26 and 62 TCR-sequenced participants respectively. The research as a whole found: Vaccine-associated CD4 TCRs spanned the whole spike protein, with dominant responses in regions 160-218 and 743-854. Conclusions about previously exposed vaccinees were limited because only six AZD1222 recipients were SARS-CoV-2 seropositive at baseline. No day 14 peak-response samples were available, so repertoires were characterized only after the peak T cell response. Nearly half of unique spike-specific TCRs reportedly recognized epitopes outside regions mutated in the B.1.351 and B.1.1.7 variants. Participants were mostly white British, with more females than males. The authors suggested clonal diversity may have been underestimated. A significant rise in spike-specific TCR breadth and depth was observed after two AZD1222 doses relative to day 0 and relative to MenACWY recipients. The 56-69-year group was small, and its depth increase did not reach significance, likely because of low power.

This sample's time point label indicates: baseline before first vaccination. Samples from vaccinated people were obtained from the UK trials COV001 and COV002, which included a single-blind randomized controlled phase 2/3 trial of AZD1222 (ChAdOx1 nCoV-19) in healthy adults. For TCRbeta chain sequencing, PBMC samples from trial participants were taken at day 0 and at day 28 after the second dose. This specimen was peripheral blood, taken on day 0 of AZD1222 vaccination. The clonotype originates from an adult in good health.

CDR3 loop: CASSLGLGVTGELFF. The DNA sequence is TGTGCCAGCAGCCTCGGGTTGGGGGTGACCGGGGAGCTGTTTTTT. The chain employs TRBV7-3 and TRBJ2-2, with the D call perhaps TRBD1 or TRBD2, each one matching 5 bases. V loses 5 bases of germline sequence and J loses 5 bases, and the interval between the two ends is 15 bases. The CDR3 runs 15 residues from the cysteine to the phenylalanine. Just the 45-base CDR3 DNA is kept, in frame starting at base 1. The germline V gene specifies SGHTA as CDR1 and FQGTGA as CDR2. With all but the CDR3 taken from the reference TRBV7-3 and TRBJ2-2 genes, the full variable domain is: GAGVSQTPSNKVTEKGKYVELRCDPISGHTALYWYRQSLGQGPEFLIYFQGTGAADDSGLPNDRFFAVRPEGSVSTLKIQRTERGDSAVYLCASSLGLGVTGELFFGEGSRLTVL.